This passage covers 15 T cell receptor beta chains from one sample sequenced in a study of beta chain features in type 1 diabetes (dated by TCRdb to 2017 to 2018). Results the study describes overall, beyond this receptor: Type 1 diabetes patients showed a moderate but significant shortening of TCRB CDR3 length in all four CD4+ subsets.

Library preparation employed the immunoSEQ multiplex PCR assay. All of the isolated RNA was reverse transcribed with the High Capacity cDNA Reverse Transcription Kit, so expressed TCRB transcripts were sequenced. TCRdb took over this immuneACCESS table, retaining in-frame rearrangements with V and J assigned. Such tables are incomplete; in checked studies, under half of the missing clones stem from an unresolved V gene, and the remainder is unexplained. Here the sample has roughly 150,000 clones; 6% to 9% occur a single time. The leading ten clones occupy roughly 0.5% of the sample. No antigen has been assigned to these receptors. Sequencing used central memory CD4+ T cells from blood. The receptor set was obtained from a man between 18 and 29 years old with type 1 diabetes.

This chain connects TRBV18 to TRBJ2-5, with TRBD1 as a possible D gene (7 bases). V lost 3 bases and J lost 4, with 12 bases in between. CDR3 length: 14 amino acids. The germline gives CDR1 KGHSH, CDR2 LQKENI. DNA of the CDR3: TGTGCCAGCTCACCCCAGGGGGGCCCAGAGACCCAGTACTTC. Translated, it gives CASSPQGGPETQYF.

This clone has only a few counts. CDR3 residues: CASSQVTGGDQEKLFF. CDR3 coding DNA: TGCGCCAGCAGCCAAGTAACAGGGGGAGATCAGGAAAAACTGTTTTTT. The V and J genes are TRBV4-3 and TRBJ1-4, with 8 bases that match TRBD1. Unmatched junction bases numbered 9, after V lost 1 base and J lost 8 bases. In germline, CDR1 is LGHNA, CDR2 YSLEER. The CDR3 totals 16 residues.

The chain joins TRBV28 to TRBJ2-7, with 11 bases aligning to TRBD1. The CDR3 has 15 residues. The ends lost 6 bases at V and 3 bases at J; junction bases unmatched: 7. Germline V gene lookup returns CDR1 MDHEN and CDR2 SYDVKM. As DNA, the CDR3 is TGTGCCAGCAGCCACACCGGGACAGGGGGCTACGAGCAGTACTTC. Translation: CASSHTGTGGYEQYF.

The sample holds many counts of this clone. CDR3 region: CASSLSPAGGNEQFF. DNA of the CDR3: TGCGCCAGCAGCTTGTCCCCAGCGGGGGGCAATGAGCAGTTCTTC. The chain has TRBV5-1 and TRBJ2-1; 9 nucleotides align to TRBD2. The J segment lost 6 bases and the V segment lost 1 base, leaving 5 bases of the junction unmatched. The CDR3 extends over 15 amino acids. Germline CDR1 is SGHRS and CDR2 is YFSETQ.

V is TRBV30 and J is TRBJ1-4; 7 bases line up with TRBD1. Trimming at V came to 1 base and at J to 8 bases, leaving 7 bases not matched to a gene. CDR1 and CDR2 from the germline V gene are GTSNPN and SVGIG (reference sequence). The CDR3 has 14 residues. The CDR3 spells CAWSGTTGVEKLFF. Written as DNA, the CDR3 is TGTGCCTGGAGTGGGACCACAGGGGTGGAAAAACTGTTTTTT. The entire variable domain, with the rest obtained from reference TRBV30 and TRBJ1-4, is as follows: SQTIHQWPATLVQPVGSPLSLECTVEGTSNPNLYWYRQAAGRGLQLLFYSVGIGQISSEVPQNLSASRPQDRQFILSSKKLLLSDSGFYLCAWSGTTGVEKLFFGSGTQLSVL.

The CDR3 is CAATTGQGVGNIQYF. In DNA, the CDR3 is TGTGCCGCTACCACGGGACAGGGGGTGGGAAACATTCAGTACTTC. V usage is TRBV6-4 and J usage is TRBJ2-4; TRBD1 matches 11 bases. Germline V gene lookup returns CDR1 MRHNA and CDR2 SNTAGT. This CDR3 comprises 15 residues. The V and J ends lost 11 bases and 6 bases, in that order; junction bases with no gene match: 12.

The chain uses TRBV6-5 and TRBJ1-5; D unclear. CDR1 and CDR2 (germline): MNHEY, SVGAGI. The CDR3 contains 11 residues. V was shortened by 6 bases and J by 9 bases, with 9 bases between the two germline ends. DNA for the CDR3: TGTGCCAGCAGCGCAGGTGGGCCCCAGCATTTT. It is translated as CASSAGGPQHF.

In this sample, this clone turned up a few times. The chain recombines TRBV9 with TRBJ2-7, with 7 bases fitting TRBD1. CDR3 length: 16 amino acids. The V gene end was trimmed by 4 bases and the J gene end by 2 bases; junction bases not matched to a gene: 12. The germline V gene encodes CDR1 SGDLS and CDR2 YYNGEE. The chain's CDR3 is CASSPTGDPWTYEQYF. In nucleotides, the CDR3 is TGTGCCAGCAGCCCCACAGGGGACCCATGGACCTACGAGCAGTACTTC.

In the case of this clone: Other DNA variants within this sample encode the same CDR3. The DNA for the CDR3 is TGTGCCAGCTCCCCCGGACAGGACACTGAAGCTTTCTTT. It is translated as CASSPGQDTEAFF. The chain carries TRBV18 and TRBJ1-1, with 7 positions matching TRBD1. With V trimmed by 6 bases and J by 3 bases, 4 bases remained unmatched. The germline gives CDR1 KGHSH, CDR2 LQKENI. The CDR3 sequence is 13 residues long.

The gene calls are TRBV15 and TRBJ1-3, with TRBD1 as a possible D gene (5 bases). This CDR3 has 16 residues. Trimming took off 2 bases at V and 0 bases at J, with 11 bases between the two ends. Germline V gene lookup returns CDR1 LNHNV and CDR2 YYDKDF (reference sequence). The DNA for the CDR3 is TGTGCCACCAGCAGATCAGGACACAGCTCTGGAAACACCATATATTTT. Protein sequence: CATSRSGHSSGNTIYF.

The CDR3 region has the DNA TGTGCCAGCAGCCAAGGACAGGGGTTAAAGGGCTACACCTTC. As protein: CASSQGQGLKGYTF. V usage is TRBV14 and J usage is TRBJ1-2; TRBD1 agrees at 8 bases. There are 14 residues in the CDR3. The germline CDR1 and CDR2 sequences are SGHDN and FVKESK. V trimming: 1 base; J trimming: 8 bases; junction bases outside the gene matches: 6. The whole variable domain, remainder taken from reference TRBV14 and TRBJ1-2, is EAGVTQFPSHSVIEKGQTVTLRCDPISGHDNLYWYRRVMGKEIKFLLHFVKESKQDESGMPNNRFLAERTGGTYSTLKVQPAELEDSGVYFCASSQGQGLKGYTFGSGTRLTVV.

This sequence joins TRBV5-1 and TRBJ2-5, with D perhaps TRBD2 (5 bases). Per the germline V gene, CDR1 is SGHRS and CDR2 is YFSETQ. V was clipped by 2 bases and J by 4 bases, with 12 bases between them. The CDR3 spans 14 residues. The CDR3 coding sequence is TGCGCCAGCAGCTTCGGGGTGAAATCAGAGACCCAGTACTTC. As protein: CASSFGVKSETQYF.

CDR3 nucleotide sequence: TGTGCCAGCAGCTCGGCCCCCGGGACAGGGGTACATGGCTACACCTTC. Translated, it gives CASSSAPGTGVHGYTF. V is TRBV11-2 and J is TRBJ1-2; the match to TRBD1 covers 10 bases. This CDR3 is built from 16 residues. From germline, CDR1 is SGHAT and CDR2 FQNNGV. V dropped 4 bases and J dropped 6; count of bases not matched to a gene: 11. Filled out from reference TRBV11-2 and TRBJ1-2, the complete variable domain reads EAGVAQSPRYKIIEKRQSVAFWCNPISGHATLYWYQQILGQGPKLLIQFQNNGVVDDSQLPKDRFSAERLKGVDSTLKIQPAKLEDSAVYLCASSSAPGTGVHGYTFGSGTRLTVV.

The chain joins TRBV29-1 to TRBJ2-3, with D tentatively TRBD2 (5 bases). Trimming stripped 6 bases from V and 1 base from J, with 11 bases between. Germline CDR1 reads SQVTM; CDR2 reads ANQGSEA. This CDR3 is built from 13 residues. Here the CDR3 reads CSVRTAGTDTQYF. In DNA form, the CDR3 reads TGCAGCGTCCGTACAGCGGGCACAGATACGCAGTATTTT.

The chain uses TRBV6-4 and TRBJ1-2; the D is unclear. CDR1 is MRHNA, CDR2 SNTAGT, per germline. The CDR3 consists of 13 residues. V was cut by 5 bases and J by 6 bases, with 13 bases left in between. The CDR3 loop reads CASSLRIHHGYTF. CDR3 DNA sequence: TGTGCCAGCAGTCTGAGGATTCACCATGGCTACACCTTC.